This entry lists 7 T cell receptor beta chains sequenced from one sample in a study of CD8+ T cells in alopecia areata. Sequencing used cDNA as its template, made by extracting RNA and reverse transcribing it. Profiling relied on immunoSEQ multiplex PCR, and the TCRdb table lists in-frame clones only, not all of them. In the table there are about 250,000 clones, under 70% of which are singletons. The sample was CD4+ T cells sorted from blood, taken at week 0. The receptors were sampled from a human donor with alopecia areata.

This chain joins TRBV4-3 and TRBJ1-1; D possibly corresponds to TRBD1 (6 bases). Looked up from germline, CDR1 is LGHNA and CDR2 is YSLEER. This CDR3 contains 13 residues. V lost 0 bases to trimming and J lost 10 bases, with 12 bases between them. This CDR3 is CASSQDSGATAFF. The DNA for the CDR3 is TGCGCCAGCAGCCAAGACTCGGGGGCCACAGCTTTCTTT.

The chain carries TRBV10-3 and TRBJ2-3; D gene ambiguous. The length of the CDR3 is 14 residues. With 0 bases removed from V and 1 base from J, the gap between germline ends came to 5 bases. CDR1 ENHRY and CDR2 SYGVKD come from the germline V gene. The CDR3 nucleotides are TGTGCCATCAGTGAGTCCCTCGGCACAGATACGCAGTATTTT. Protein sequence: CAISESLGTDTQYF.

The chain joins TRBV30 to TRBJ2-1; D might be TRBD2 (5 bases). The CDR3 contains 16 residues. Germline V gives CDR1 GTSNPN, CDR2 SVGIG (reference sequence). The V end lost 4 bases, the J end lost 3 bases, and 19 bases lay between the germline ends. The CDR3 sequence: CAWKSRGRSYYNEQFF. The CDR3, as DNA: TGTGCCTGGAAAAGTAGAGGGAGATCCTACTACAATGAGCAGTTCTTC.

In this sample, this clone turned up once. The chain recombines TRBV2 with TRBJ1-1, with D tentatively TRBD1 (6 bases). This CDR3 has 13 amino acids. Germline V gives CDR1 SNHLY, CDR2 FYNNEI. V shed 7 bases and J shed 10 bases, with 19 bases lying between them. The CDR3: CASNVWEGDGAFF. The CDR3 DNA is TGTGCCAGCAACGTATGGGAGGGGGATGGAGCTTTCTTT.

This rearrangement joins TRBV29-1 to TRBJ2-3; D gene uncertain. Germline V gives CDR1 SQVTM, CDR2 ANQGSEA. V was trimmed by 4 bases and J by 5 bases, leaving 7 bases between them. The CDR3 is 11 residues long. This CDR3 is CSVAPGDTQYF. The CDR3 DNA is TGCAGCGTTGCCCCCGGAGATACGCAGTATTTT.

This clone showed up just once. The rearrangement links TRBV7-9 to TRBJ2-7, with unresolved D. Germline CDR1 SEHNR, CDR2 FQNEAQ (reference sequence). This CDR3 region has 14 residues. The ends were cut back, 5 bases at V and 2 bases at J, with 13 bases in the middle. CDR3 amino acids: CASSPQQYAYEQYF. The CDR3 DNA reads as TGTGCCAGCAGCCCCCAACAGTACGCCTACGAGCAGTACTTC.

The gene calls are TRBV2 and TRBJ1-5; TRBD1 aligns across 8 bases. This CDR3 has 17 residues. The V gene end was trimmed by 4 bases and the J gene end by 4 bases; junction bases not matched to a gene: 12. CDR1 is SNHLY and CDR2 is FYNNEI in the germline V gene. CDR3 nucleotide sequence: TGTGCCAGCAGTGGGGGGACAGGCGGGCGTAGAAATCAGCCCCAGCATTTT. Its translation: CASSGGTGGRRNQPQHF.